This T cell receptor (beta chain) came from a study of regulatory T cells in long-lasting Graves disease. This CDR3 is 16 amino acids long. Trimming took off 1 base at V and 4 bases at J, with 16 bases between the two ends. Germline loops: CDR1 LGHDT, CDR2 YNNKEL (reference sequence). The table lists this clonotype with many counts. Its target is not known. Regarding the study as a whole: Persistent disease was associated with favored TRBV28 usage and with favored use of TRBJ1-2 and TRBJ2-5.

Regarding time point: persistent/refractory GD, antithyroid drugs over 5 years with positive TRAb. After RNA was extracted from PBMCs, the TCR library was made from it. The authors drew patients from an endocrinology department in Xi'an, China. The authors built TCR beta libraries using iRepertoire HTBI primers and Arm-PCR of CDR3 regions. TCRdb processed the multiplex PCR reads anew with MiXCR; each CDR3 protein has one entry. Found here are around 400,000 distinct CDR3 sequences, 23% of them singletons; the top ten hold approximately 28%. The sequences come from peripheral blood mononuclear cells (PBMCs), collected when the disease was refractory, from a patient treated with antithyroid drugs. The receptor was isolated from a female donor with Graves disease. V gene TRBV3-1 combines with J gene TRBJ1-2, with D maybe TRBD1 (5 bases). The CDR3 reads CASSQGAWGVSYGYTF. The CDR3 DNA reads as TGTGCCAGCAGCCAAGGAGCCTGGGGGGTTAGCTATGGCTACACCTTC.